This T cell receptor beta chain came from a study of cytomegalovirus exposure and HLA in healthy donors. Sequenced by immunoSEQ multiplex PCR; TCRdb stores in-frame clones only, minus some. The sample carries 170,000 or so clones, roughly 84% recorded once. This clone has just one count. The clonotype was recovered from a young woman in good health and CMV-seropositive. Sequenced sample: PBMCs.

CDR3 nucleotide sequence: TGTGCCAGCAGGGACTGGAACACAGATACGCAGTATTTT. Its protein product is CASRDWNTDTQYF. The J gene is TRBJ2-3, the V gene TRBV5-4, with D tentatively TRBD2 (5 bases). CDR1 and CDR2 (germline): SGHNT, YYREEE (reference sequence). The CDR3 loop spans 13 amino acids. V lost 5 bases and J 2 bases, leaving 9 bases between the germline ends.